This T cell receptor (beta chain) was sequenced during a study of blood T cell repertoires in COVID-19. Overall study context: PBMCs, B-cell-depleted T cells, or T cells provided the cDNA or gDNA that made up the material.

Seattle researchers signed up patients amid active infection and tracked them longitudinally. TCRdb's table, derived via immunoSEQ multiplex PCR, lists solely in-frame clones and lacks some. Altogether 97,000 or so clones are present, roughly 92% being singletons, with the ten largest covering 1.5% to 2%. Germline assignment: CDR1 SGHAT and CDR2 FQNNGV. This CDR3 comprises 13 residues. The V end lost 0 bases, the J end lost 6 bases, and 6 bases lay between the germline ends. The sequencing input was peripheral blood. The TCR sequence derives from a woman aged 45-59 years with COVID-19, enrolled during active disease. V usage is TRBV11-2 and J usage is TRBJ2-1; D is undetermined. The CDR3 bases are TGTGCCAGCAGCTTAGATCCTCGCAATGAGCAGTTCTTC. Amino acids: CASSLDPRNEQFF.